The next 27 T cell receptor beta chains were all read from a single sample in a study of blood T cell repertoires in COVID-19. Some clones are missing from TCRdb's copy, which holds only in-frame ones; the method was immunoSEQ multiplex PCR. This sample yields 350,000 to 400,000 clones, of which around nine tenths are seen a single time; more than 0.85% belongs to the top ten. Specimen: PBMCs or T cells enriched from blood (not recorded which). The receptors here all came from a young woman with acute COVID-19.

The genes are TRBV19 and TRBJ2-7; D possibly corresponds to TRBD2 (6 bases). Between the trimmed V and J ends, which lost 4 bases and 2 bases, there was a span of 12 bases. The CDR3 totals 14 residues. CDR1 and CDR2 (germline): LNHDA, SQIVND (reference sequence). The CDR3 region has the DNA TGTGCCAGTAGTAGGGCGGAGGGAACCTACGAGCAGTACTTC. This translates into CASSRAEGTYEQYF.

The chain is built from TRBV12-5 and TRBJ1-5, with 9 bases that match TRBD1. Unmatched junction bases numbered 8, after V lost 0 bases and J lost 2 bases. This CDR3 is built from 18 residues. Germline values: CDR1 LGHNT, CDR2 FRNRAP. The CDR3 sequence is CASGLVGKDRGRNQPQHF. In nucleotides, the CDR3 is TGTGCTAGTGGTTTGGTAGGAAAGGACAGGGGCCGCAATCAGCCCCAGCATTTT. The full variable domain, rest sourced from reference TRBV12-5 and TRBJ1-5, is DARVTQTPRHKVTEMGQEVTMRCQPILGHNTVFWYRQTMMQGLELLAYFRNRAPLDDSGMPKDRFSAEMPDATLATLKIQPSEPRDSAVYFCASGLVGKDRGRNQPQHFGDGTRLSIL.

As to this clone: This CDR3 is also generated by other DNA sequences in the sample. The rearrangement links TRBV24-1 to TRBJ2-5; 8 nucleotides match TRBD1. Germline CDR1 KGHDR, CDR2 SFDVKD. This CDR3 has 14 amino acids. Trimming took 4 bases from V and 5 from J; bases not matched to a gene: 5. The DNA of the CDR3 is TGTGCCACCAGTGAACCCGGACAGGGTGAGACCCAGTACTTC. Amino acids: CATSEPGQGETQYF.

The chain recombines TRBV28 with TRBJ2-1; 8 bases fit TRBD2. The germline CDR1 and CDR2 sequences are MDHEN and SYDVKM. J lost 1 base, V lost 7 bases, and 9 bases had no gene match. The CDR3 is 16 amino acids. The CDR3 region has the DNA TGTGCCAGCATCGACTCTAGCGGGCCTTCCTACAATGAGCAGTTCTTC. Protein product: CASIDSSGPSYNEQFF.

This chain joins TRBV5-4 and TRBJ1-2; tentative D call: TRBD1 (6 bases). This CDR3 has 13 amino acids. Germline V gene lookup returns CDR1 SGHNT and CDR2 YYREEE (reference sequence). V was pared by 1 base and J by 8 bases, with 12 bases between. CDR3 nucleotide sequence: TGTGCCAGCAGCTTGTCCACAGGGTACGGCTACACCTTC. Translated: CASSLSTGYGYTF. Using reference TRBV5-4 and TRBJ1-2 for the parts outside the CDR3, the full variable domain is ETGVTQSPTHLIKTRGQQVTLRCSSQSGHNTVSWYQQALGQGPQFIFQYYREEENGRGNFPPRFSGLQFPNYSSELNVNALELDDSALYLCASSLSTGYGYTFGSGTRLTVV.

The gene calls are TRBV19 and TRBJ2-6; TRBD1 might be the D (5 bases). Germline CDR1 and CDR2: LNHDA and SQIVND (reference sequence). CDR3 length: 19 amino acids. Trimming took 2 bases from V and 0 from J, leaving 17 bases between them. The CDR3, as DNA: TGTGCCAGTAGTATAAGAGGAAGGGTTGGGGCCTCTGGGGCCAACGTCCTGACTTTC. It yields the protein CASSIRGRVGASGANVLTF.

The sample holds one count of this clone. V and J are TRBV18 and TRBJ2-7; TRBD1 matches at 7 bases. Germline loops: CDR1 KGHSH, CDR2 LQKENI. V dropped 5 bases and J dropped 2; count of bases not matched to a gene: 6. This CDR3 contains 14 residues. CDR3 coding DNA: TGTGCCAGCTCATCGTTAACAGGGGCCTACGAGCAGTACTTC. It encodes CASSSLTGAYEQYF.

This clone was observed a handful of times. This rearrangement joins TRBV23-1 to TRBJ2-7; D unclear. TRBV23-1 is an ORF; its function is uncertain. Trimming stripped 8 bases from V and 3 bases from J, with 8 bases between. This CDR3 spans 11 amino acids. CDR3 sequence: CASPLNYEQYF. CDR3 in DNA: TGCGCCAGCCCCCTAAACTACGAGCAGTACTTC.

V gene TRBV11-2 combines with J gene TRBJ2-7; unclear D gene. Per germline, CDR1 SGHAT and CDR2 FQNNGV. The CDR3 is made up of 15 amino acids. Between the trimmed V and J ends, which lost 0 bases and 2 bases, there was a span of 11 bases. CDR3 DNA: TGTGCCAGCAGCTTAGATCTTTCAGACACCTACGAGCAGTACTTC. Amino acids: CASSLDLSDTYEQYF.

The gene calls are TRBV18 and TRBJ1-2; no clear D. V was cut by 6 bases and J by 3 bases, with 11 bases left in between. The CDR3 runs to 13 residues. Germline V gene lookup returns CDR1 KGHSH and CDR2 LQKENI. The CDR3 DNA reads as TGTGCCAGCTCGTCGGGAGGAGACTATGGCTACACCTTC. As protein: CASSSGGDYGYTF. The full variable domain, its missing parts supplied by reference TRBV18 and TRBJ1-2, is NAGVMQNPRHLVRRRGQEARLRCSPMKGHSHVYWYRQLPEEGLKFMVYLQKENIIDESGMPKERFSAEFPKEGPSILRIQQVVRGDSAAYFCASSSGGDYGYTFGSGTRLTVV.

This sequence joins TRBV7-9 and TRBJ2-1; D is unresolved. The CDR3 is 17 amino acids. Trimming cost V 1 base and J 0 bases, with 13 bases left between them. Looked up from germline, CDR1 is SEHNR and CDR2 is FQNEAQ (reference sequence). The CDR3 DNA sequence: TGTGCCAGCAGCTTAGAGCGCCGGGTTAGCTCCTACAATGAGCAGTTCTTC. As protein: CASSLERRVSSYNEQFF.

The rearrangement uses TRBV6-4 and TRBJ1-5; 7 bases fit TRBD1. Germline values: CDR1 MRHNA, CDR2 SNTAGT. The CDR3 is 14 residues long. V was pared by 6 bases and J by 4 bases, with 6 bases of the junction left unmatched. The CDR3 sequence: CASSPGTANQPQHF. DNA of the CDR3: TGTGCCAGCAGCCCCGGGACAGCGAATCAGCCCCAGCATTTT.

This rearrangement joins TRBV19 to TRBJ2-5; 7 nucleotides agree with TRBD1. Germline V gene data show CDR1 as LNHDA and CDR2 as SQIVND (reference sequence). The CDR3 loop spans 15 amino acids. J was trimmed by 2 bases and V by 4 bases; bases with no gene match: 7. CDR3 loop: CASSRQGRGQETQYF. CDR3 nucleotide sequence: TGTGCCAGTAGTAGACAGGGTCGGGGTCAAGAGACCCAGTACTTC.

The V and J genes are TRBV5-4 and TRBJ2-1, with D perhaps matching TRBD2 (5 bases). This CDR3 region has 15 residues. V was shortened by 2 bases and J by 3 bases, with 12 bases between the two germline ends. The V gene's germline CDR1 is SGHNT and CDR2 YYREEE (reference sequence). CDR3 DNA sequence: TGTGCCAGCAGCTTAGGACCGACTAACTACAATGAGCAGTTCTTC. This codes for CASSLGPTNYNEQFF.

V and J are TRBV2 and TRBJ1-1; D remains ambiguous. The germline V gene has CDR1 SNHLY and CDR2 FYNNEI. This CDR3 region has 14 residues. Trimming took off 8 bases at V and 1 base at J, with 14 bases between the two ends. The CDR3 is CASDTPEPNTEAFF. The CDR3 DNA is TGTGCCAGCGATACCCCGGAGCCGAACACTGAAGCTTTCTTT.

The rearrangement uses TRBV2 and TRBJ1-1; TRBD1 is a possible D gene (5 bases). The CDR3 has 14 amino acids. Germline CDR1 reads SNHLY; CDR2 reads FYNNEI. Trimming left V 8 bases short and J 4 bases short, with 17 bases between. CDR3 nucleotides: TGTGCCAGCCGTCTCAGGGCCATCGGCACTGAAGCTTTCTTT. The encoded protein is CASRLRAIGTEAFF.

The gene calls are TRBV14 and TRBJ1-2, with D perhaps matching TRBD1 (5 bases). Germline CDR1 SGHDN, CDR2 FVKESK. Trimming removed 0 bases from V and 5 bases from J, with 16 bases in between. The length of the CDR3 is 16 residues. This chain's CDR3 is CASSQDTNPGGYGYTF. The CDR3 nucleotides are TGTGCCAGCAGCCAAGATACAAATCCCGGGGGTTATGGCTACACCTTC.

This rearrangement joins TRBV10-3 to TRBJ2-2, with 7 nucleotides matching TRBD2. Germline V gene data show CDR1 as ENHRY and CDR2 as SYGVKD. The length of the CDR3 is 16 residues. The V segment lost 11 bases and the J segment 0 bases; nucleotides outside the gene matches: 12. DNA for the CDR3: TGTGCCGTTTCGGGGGGACGATCTGCGAACACCGGGGAGCTGTTTTTT. Protein: CAVSGGRSANTGELFF.

CDR3 sequence reads: CATSGGKGTDTQYF. CDR3 coding DNA: TGTGCCACCAGTGGAGGGAAAGGCACAGATACGCAGTATTTT. The chain carries TRBV24-1 and TRBJ2-3, with D possibly being TRBD2 (5 bases). The germline gives CDR1 KGHDR, CDR2 SFDVKD. The CDR3 has 14 amino acids. Trimming left V 5 bases short and J 1 base short, with 9 bases between.

The chain has TRBV5-1 and TRBJ1-1, with a weak D call TRBD1 (6 bases). V lost 6 bases to trimming and J lost 6 bases, with 18 bases between them. The germline V gene encodes CDR1 SGHRS and CDR2 YFSETQ. The CDR3 covers 14 residues. The CDR3 loop reads CASKTNTGPAEAFF. CDR3 nucleotide sequence: TGCGCCAGCAAAACAAACACAGGGCCCGCTGAAGCTTTCTTT.

The table lists this clone with a few counts. This chain uses TRBV2 with TRBJ1-3, with 7 bases matching TRBD1. The CDR3 spans 14 residues. The V and J ends lost 5 bases and 2 bases, in that order; junction bases with no gene match: 3. The germline V gene has CDR1 SNHLY and CDR2 FYNNEI. For the CDR3, the DNA is TGTGCCAGCAGTAGTCAGGGGGCTGGAAACACCATATATTTT. It yields the protein CASSSQGAGNTIYF.

A single count supports this clone. CDR3 in amino acids: CASSESPIRAGTEAFF. As DNA, the CDR3 is TGTGCCAGCAGTGAATCCCCTATAAGGGCGGGAACTGAAGCTTTCTTT. The chain uses TRBV2 and TRBJ1-1; the D is unclear. The ends were cut back, 2 bases at V and 5 bases at J, with 18 bases in the middle. Germline V gene sequence: CDR1 SNHLY, CDR2 FYNNEI. The length of the CDR3 is 16 residues.

The chain recombines TRBV29-1 with TRBJ1-1; weak D call: TRBD1 (5 bases). This CDR3 comprises 13 residues. The V and J ends lost 8 bases and 7 bases respectively, with 20 bases between them. The germline gives CDR1 SQVTM, CDR2 ANQGSEA. The CDR3 DNA follows: TGCAGCCTTGGCCTTAGGGGAGGCGATGAAGCTTTCTTT. Translated: CSLGLRGGDEAFF.

This chain uses TRBV9 with TRBJ2-1, with TRBD2 identical over 8 bases. Looked up from germline, CDR1 is SGDLS and CDR2 is YYNGEE. J lost 3 bases, V lost 4 bases, and 24 bases had no gene match. This CDR3 contains 21 residues. The CDR3 DNA reads TGTGCCAGCAGCCTTGGAGGAGGTGAGCGGGGGACCCCGCGTCTCTACAATGAGCAGTTCTTC. It specifies CASSLGGGERGTPRLYNEQFF.

J is TRBJ2-7 and V is TRBV5-1, with TRBD2 matching 8 bases. The germline V gene has CDR1 SGHRS and CDR2 YFSETQ. J was trimmed by 4 bases and V by 4 bases; bases with no gene match: 7. This CDR3 comprises 14 residues. DNA for the CDR3: TGCGCCAGCAGCCGAACCGCGGGGGGTTACGAGCAGTACTTC. It translates to CASSRTAGGYEQYF. The complete variable domain, with remaining parts taken from reference TRBV5-1 and TRBJ2-7, reads KAGVTQTPRYLIKTRGQQVTLSCSPISGHRSVSWYQQTPGQGLQFLFEYFSETQRNKGNFPGRFSGRQFSNSRSEMNVSTLELGDSALYLCASSRTAGGYEQYFGPGTRLTVT.

The rearrangement uses TRBV27 and TRBJ2-7, with D perhaps matching TRBD1 (6 bases). CDR3 length: 13 amino acids. Germline CDR1 reads MNHEY; CDR2 reads SMNVEV (reference sequence). Trimming stripped 0 bases from V and 6 bases from J, with 9 bases between. The CDR3 sequence: CASSLSRGGEQYF. The CDR3 region has the DNA TGTGCCAGCAGTTTATCCAGGGGTGGCGAGCAGTACTTC.

The chain has TRBV29-1 and TRBJ1-1; 8 bases fit TRBD1. The CDR3 contains 13 residues. The trim removed 7 bases at V and 2 bases at J, leaving 6 bases unmatched. Germline V gives CDR1 SQVTM, CDR2 ANQGSEA. In DNA, the CDR3 is TGCAGCGGAAGGACAGGGCTCAACACTGAAGCTTTCTTT. This translates into CSGRTGLNTEAFF.